This TCR beta chain was obtained from a study of T cell changes during pregnancy in multiple sclerosis. This CDR3 is 13 amino acids long. Germline CDR1 and CDR2: SGHRS and YFSETQ. The V end lost 2 bases, the J end lost 4 bases, and 10 bases lay between the germline ends. TCRdb's table, derived via immunoSEQ multiplex PCR, lists solely in-frame clones and lacks some. The sample shows over 30,000 clones, 70% to 90% of them seen only once. V usage is TRBV5-1 and J usage is TRBJ2-7, with D perhaps matching TRBD1 (5 bases). Material: CD8+ T cells from peripheral blood mononuclear cells, obtained in the third trimester of pregnancy. This sequence originates from a female donor with multiple sclerosis, enrolled in a pregnancy study. Here the CDR3 reads CASSLETVYEQYF. CDR3 DNA: TGCGCCAGCAGCTTAGAGACAGTGTACGAGCAGTACTTC. Using reference TRBV5-1 and TRBJ2-7 for the parts outside the CDR3, the full variable domain is KAGVTQTPRYLIKTRGQQVTLSCSPISGHRSVSWYQQTPGQGLQFLFEYFSETQRNKGNFPGRFSGRQFSNSRSEMNVSTLELGDSALYLCASSLETVYEQYFGPGTRLTVT.